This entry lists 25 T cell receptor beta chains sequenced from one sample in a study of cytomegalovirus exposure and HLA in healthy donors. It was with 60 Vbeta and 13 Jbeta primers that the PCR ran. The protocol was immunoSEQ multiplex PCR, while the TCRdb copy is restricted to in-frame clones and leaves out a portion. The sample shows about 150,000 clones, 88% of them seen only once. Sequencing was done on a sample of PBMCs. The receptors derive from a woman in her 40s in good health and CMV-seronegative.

The CDR3 sequence is CASSQGTSGHSSYEQYF. The CDR3 DNA reads TGTGCCAGCAGCCAAGGGACTAGCGGGCACAGCTCCTACGAGCAGTACTTC. The V call is TRBV4-2, the J call TRBJ2-5; 11 bases match TRBD2. The DNA end lines up better with TRBJ2-7; the J call may be wrong. The germline V gene has CDR1 LGHNA and CDR2 YNFKEQ. The CDR3 sequence is 17 residues long.

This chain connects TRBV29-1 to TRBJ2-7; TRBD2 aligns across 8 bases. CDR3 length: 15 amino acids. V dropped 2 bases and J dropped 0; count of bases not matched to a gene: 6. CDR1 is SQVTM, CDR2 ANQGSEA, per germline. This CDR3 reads CSVEIAGRSSYEQYF. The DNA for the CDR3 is TGCAGCGTTGAAATAGCGGGAAGGAGCTCCTACGAGCAGTACTTC.

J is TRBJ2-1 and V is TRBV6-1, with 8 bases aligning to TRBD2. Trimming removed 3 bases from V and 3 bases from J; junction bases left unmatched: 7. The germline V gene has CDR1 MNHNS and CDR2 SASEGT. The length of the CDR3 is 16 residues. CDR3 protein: CASSEERERVYNEQFF. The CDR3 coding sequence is TGTGCCAGCAGTGAGGAGCGGGAGCGGGTCTACAATGAGCAGTTCTTC.

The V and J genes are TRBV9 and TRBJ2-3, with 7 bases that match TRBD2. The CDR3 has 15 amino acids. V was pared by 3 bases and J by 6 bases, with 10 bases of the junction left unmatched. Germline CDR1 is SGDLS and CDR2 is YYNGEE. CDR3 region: CASSDQIAGPDTQYF. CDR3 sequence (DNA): TGTGCCAGCAGCGACCAAATAGCGGGCCCCGATACGCAGTATTTT.

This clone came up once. The CDR3 is CASSITGTETQYF. In DNA form, the CDR3 reads TGTGCCAGCAGCATTACAGGGACGGAGACCCAGTACTTC. The chain recombines TRBV7-2 with TRBJ2-5, with a weak D call TRBD1 (6 bases). Trimming stripped 5 bases from V and 5 bases from J, with 12 bases between. This CDR3 is built from 13 residues. Germline V gives CDR1 SGHTA, CDR2 FQGNSA.

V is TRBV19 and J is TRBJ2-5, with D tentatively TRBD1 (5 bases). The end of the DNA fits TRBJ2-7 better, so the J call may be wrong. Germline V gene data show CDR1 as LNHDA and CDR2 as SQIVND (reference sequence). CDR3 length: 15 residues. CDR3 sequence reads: CASSIDLQGSYEQYF. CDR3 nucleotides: TGTGCCAGTAGTATAGATCTGCAGGGTTCCTACGAGCAGTACTTC.

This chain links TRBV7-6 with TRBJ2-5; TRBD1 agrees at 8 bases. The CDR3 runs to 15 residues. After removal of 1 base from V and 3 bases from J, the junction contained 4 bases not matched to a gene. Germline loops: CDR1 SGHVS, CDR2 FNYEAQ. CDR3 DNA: TGTGCCAGCAGCTTAGGAGGGGACAGGAAAGAGACCCAGTACTTC. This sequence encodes CASSLGGDRKETQYF.

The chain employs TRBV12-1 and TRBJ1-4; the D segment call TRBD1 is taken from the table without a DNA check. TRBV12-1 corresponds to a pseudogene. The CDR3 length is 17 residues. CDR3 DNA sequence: TGTGCCAGCAGCTTTGGCTGGACAGCCCCAACTAATGAAAAACTGTTTTTT. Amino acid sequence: CASSFGWTAPTNEKLFF.

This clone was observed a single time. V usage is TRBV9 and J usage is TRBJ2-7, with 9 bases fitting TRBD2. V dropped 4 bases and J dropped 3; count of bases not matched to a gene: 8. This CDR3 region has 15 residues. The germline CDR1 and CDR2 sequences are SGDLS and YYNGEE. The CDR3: CASSPIAGVGYEQYF. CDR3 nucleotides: TGTGCCAGCAGCCCAATAGCGGGAGTCGGCTACGAGCAGTACTTC. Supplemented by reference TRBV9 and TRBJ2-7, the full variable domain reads DSGVTQTPKHLITATGQRVTLRCSPRSGDLSVYWYQQSLDQGLQFLIQYYNGEERAKGNILERFSAQQFPDLHSELNLSSLELGDSALYFCASSPIAGVGYEQYFGPGTRLTVT.

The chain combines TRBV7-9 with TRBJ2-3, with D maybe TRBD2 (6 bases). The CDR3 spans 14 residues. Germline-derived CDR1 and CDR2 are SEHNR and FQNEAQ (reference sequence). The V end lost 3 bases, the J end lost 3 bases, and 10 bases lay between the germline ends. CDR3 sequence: CASSFLEGTDTQYF. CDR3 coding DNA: TGTGCCAGCAGCTTCCTGGAGGGGACAGATACGCAGTATTTT.

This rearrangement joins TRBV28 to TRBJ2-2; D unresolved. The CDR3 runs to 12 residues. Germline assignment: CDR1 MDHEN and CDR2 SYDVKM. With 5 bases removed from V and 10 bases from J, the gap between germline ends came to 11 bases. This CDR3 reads CASSRNTPELFF. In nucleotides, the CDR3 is TGTGCCAGCAGTCGCAACACCCCGGAGCTGTTTTTT.

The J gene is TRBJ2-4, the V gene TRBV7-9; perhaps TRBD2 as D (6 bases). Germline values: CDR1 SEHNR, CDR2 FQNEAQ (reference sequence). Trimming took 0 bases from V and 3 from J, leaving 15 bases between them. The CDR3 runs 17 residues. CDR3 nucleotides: TGTGCCAGCAGCTTAGCGGAGGGATGGAGGGACAAAAACATTCAGTACTTC. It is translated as CASSLAEGWRDKNIQYF. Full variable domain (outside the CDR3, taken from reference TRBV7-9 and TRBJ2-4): DTGVSQNPRHKITKRGQNVTFRCDPISEHNRLYWYRQTLGQGPEFLTYFQNEAQLEKSRLLSDRFSAERPKGSFSTLEIQRTEQGDSAMYLCASSLAEGWRDKNIQYFGAGTRLSVL.

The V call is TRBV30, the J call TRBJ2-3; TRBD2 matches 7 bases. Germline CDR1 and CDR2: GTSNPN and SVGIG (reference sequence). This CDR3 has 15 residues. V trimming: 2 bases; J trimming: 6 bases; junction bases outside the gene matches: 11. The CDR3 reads CAWSKGGRSADTQYF. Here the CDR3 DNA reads TGTGCCTGGAGTAAGGGCGGGAGAAGTGCGGATACGCAGTATTTT.

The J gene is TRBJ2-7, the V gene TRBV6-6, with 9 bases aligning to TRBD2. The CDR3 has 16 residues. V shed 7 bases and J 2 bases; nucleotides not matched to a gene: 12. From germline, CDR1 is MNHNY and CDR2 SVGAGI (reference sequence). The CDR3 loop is CASIFAGTSRPYEQYF. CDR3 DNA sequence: TGTGCCAGCATTTTCGCGGGGACTAGCAGACCCTACGAGCAGTACTTC.

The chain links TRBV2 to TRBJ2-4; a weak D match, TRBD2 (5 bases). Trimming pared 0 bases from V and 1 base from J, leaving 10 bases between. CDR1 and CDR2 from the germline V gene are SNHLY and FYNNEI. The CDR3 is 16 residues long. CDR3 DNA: TGTGCCAGCAGTGAAGCGCGGGCGCGGGCCAAAAACATTCAGTACTTC. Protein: CASSEARARAKNIQYF. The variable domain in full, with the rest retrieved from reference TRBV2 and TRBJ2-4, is EPEVTQTPSHQVTQMGQEVILRCVPISNHLYFYWYRQILGQKVEFLVSFYNNEISEKSEIFDDQFSVERPDGSNFTLKIRSTKLEDSAMYFCASSEARARAKNIQYFGAGTRLSVL.

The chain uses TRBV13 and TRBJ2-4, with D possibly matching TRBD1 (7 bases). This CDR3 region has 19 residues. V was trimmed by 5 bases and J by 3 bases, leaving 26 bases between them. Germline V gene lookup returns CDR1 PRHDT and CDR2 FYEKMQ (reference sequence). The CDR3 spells CASSPYSTGTQGGKNIQYF. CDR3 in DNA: TGTGCCAGCAGCCCATATTCAACCGGGACCCAGGGGGGCAAAAACATTCAGTACTTC.

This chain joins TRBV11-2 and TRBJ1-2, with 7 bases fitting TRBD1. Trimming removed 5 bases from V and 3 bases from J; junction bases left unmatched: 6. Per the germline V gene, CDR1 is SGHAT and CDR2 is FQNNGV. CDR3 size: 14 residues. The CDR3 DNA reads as TGTGCCAGCAGCCCCCAAGGGGGCGACTATGGCTACACCTTC. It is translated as CASSPQGGDYGYTF.

In DNA, the CDR3 is TGTGCCAGCAGTGATTGGCGGGAGGGGGCGGATACGCAGTATTTT. It yields the protein CASSDWREGADTQYF. The rearrangement joins TRBV2 to TRBJ2-3; 9 positions agree with TRBD2. J gave up 6 bases and V 3 bases, and 7 bases lay outside the gene matches. Germline lookup yields CDR1 SNHLY and CDR2 FYNNEI. This CDR3 has 15 residues.

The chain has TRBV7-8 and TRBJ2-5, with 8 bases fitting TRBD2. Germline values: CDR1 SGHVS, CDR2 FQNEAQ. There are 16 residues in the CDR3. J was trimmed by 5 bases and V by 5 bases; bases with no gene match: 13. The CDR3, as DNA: TGTGCCAGCAGCCCAACGGGGGGGGCGTACTGGGAGACCCAGTACTTC. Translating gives CASSPTGGAYWETQYF.

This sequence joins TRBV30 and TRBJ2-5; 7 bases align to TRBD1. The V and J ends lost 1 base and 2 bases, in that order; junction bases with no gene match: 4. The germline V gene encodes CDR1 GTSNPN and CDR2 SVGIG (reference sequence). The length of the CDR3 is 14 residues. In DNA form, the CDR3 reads TGTGCCTGGAGTGGAGTGACAGGGCAAGAGACCCAGTACTTC. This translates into CAWSGVTGQETQYF.

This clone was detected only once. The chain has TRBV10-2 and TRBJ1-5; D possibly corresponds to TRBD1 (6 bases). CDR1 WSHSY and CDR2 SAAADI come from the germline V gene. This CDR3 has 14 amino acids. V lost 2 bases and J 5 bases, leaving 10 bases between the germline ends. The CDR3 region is CASSEQGPDQPQHF. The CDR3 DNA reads TGCGCCAGCAGTGAGCAGGGGCCGGATCAGCCCCAGCATTTT.

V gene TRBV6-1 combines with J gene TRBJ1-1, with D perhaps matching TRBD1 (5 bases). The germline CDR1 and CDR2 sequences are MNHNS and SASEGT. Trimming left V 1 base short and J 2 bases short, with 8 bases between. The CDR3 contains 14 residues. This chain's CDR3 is CASSEGGLNTEAFF. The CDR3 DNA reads TGTGCCAGCAGTGAAGGGGGCCTTAACACTGAAGCTTTCTTT.

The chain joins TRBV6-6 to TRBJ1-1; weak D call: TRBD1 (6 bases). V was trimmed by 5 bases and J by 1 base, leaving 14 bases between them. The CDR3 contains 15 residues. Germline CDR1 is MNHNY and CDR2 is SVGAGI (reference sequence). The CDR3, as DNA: TGTGCCAGCAGTGAGAGACGGGGGGCGAACACTGAAGCTTTCTTT. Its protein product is CASSERRGANTEAFF.

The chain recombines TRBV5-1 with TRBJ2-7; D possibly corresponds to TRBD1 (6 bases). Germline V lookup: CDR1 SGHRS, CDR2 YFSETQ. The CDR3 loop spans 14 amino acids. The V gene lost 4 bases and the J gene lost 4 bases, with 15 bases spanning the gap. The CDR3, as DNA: TGCGCCAGCAGCATACAGGGTAATGAGTACGAGCAGTACTTC. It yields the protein CASSIQGNEYEQYF.

CDR3 region: CASSPTYEQYF. CDR3 DNA: TGTGCCAGCAGCCCCACTTACGAGCAGTACTTC. J is TRBJ2-7 and V is TRBV2; D remains ambiguous. From germline, CDR1 is SNHLY and CDR2 FYNNEI. The CDR3 runs 11 residues. The V gene lost 6 bases and the J gene lost 4 bases, with 7 bases spanning the gap.